These T cell receptor beta chains were read from a single sample in a study of identical twins. TCRdb re-analysed the 5' RACE reads in MiXCR, keeping a single row per CDR3 protein. Of 700,000 or so distinct CDR3 sequences in the sample, more than 6.5% were seen once. These sequences were also reported in another study, on yellow fever vaccine responses in identical twins.

Sequencing was carried out using PBMCs. The source of these receptors is a woman between 18 and 29 years old in good health. Each CDR3 is given with its conserved first and last residue. The D gene is left open where the match is weak. The size entry is marked missing in some rows and otherwise reads once, few, many or a size class.

j_call | d_call | clone_size | v_call | cdr3_aa | cdr3_nt
TRBJ2-1 | TRBD2 | - | TRBV7-8 | CASSSAGAYNEQFF | TGTGCCAGCAGCTCCGCGGGAGCCTACAATGAGCAGTTCTTC
TRBJ2-5 | TRBD2 | - | TRBV20-1 | CSASDGRTNQETQYF | TGCAGTGCTAGTGACGGGAGGACCAATCAAGAGACCCAGTACTTC
TRBJ2-5 | TRBD2 | - | TRBV7-2 | CASSLFSREGLETQYF | TGTGCCAGCAGCTTATTTAGTCGGGAGGGGCTAGAGACCCAGTACTTC
TRBJ1-2 | - | - | TRBV5-1 | CASSLGGVQLVDGYTF | TGCGCCAGCAGCTTGGGAGGGGTCCAGCTGGTGGATGGCTACACCTTC
TRBJ2-1 | TRBD2 | - | TRBV20-1 | CSAPTSGTNNEQFF | TGCAGTGCTCCGACTAGCGGGACAAACAATGAGCAGTTCTTC
TRBJ2-1 | - | - | TRBV3-1 | CASSQDLPGPYNEQFF | TGTGCCAGCAGCCAAGATTTACCAGGGCCGTACAATGAGCAGTTCTTC
TRBJ2-1 | - | many | TRBV4-3 | CASSGGVAAYNEQFF | TGCGCCAGCAGCGGGGGTGTGGCAGCCTACAATGAGCAGTTCTTC
TRBJ2-1 | TRBD2 | - | TRBV20-1 | CSALGPSGNNEQFF | TGCAGTGCCTTGGGGCCTAGCGGAAACAATGAGCAGTTCTTC
TRBJ2-2 | - | - | TRBV20-1 | CSAILTSTGELFF | TGCAGTGCAATCCTGACTTCGACCGGGGAGCTGTTTTTT
TRBJ1-1 | - | - | TRBV19 | CASSILTGGMNTEAFF | TGTGCCAGTAGTATCTTGACAGGAGGAATGAACACTGAAGCTTTCTTT
TRBJ2-7 | - | many | TRBV5-1 | CASSRDASSYEQYF | TGCGCCAGCTCCCGGGATGCGAGCTCCTACGAGCAGTACTTC
TRBJ2-7 | TRBD1 | few | TRBV20-1 | CSASADRDYEQYF | TGCAGTGCTTCAGCGGACAGGGACTACGAGCAGTACTTC
TRBJ1-6 | - | few | TRBV12-3/TRBV12-4 | CASSGRTAENSPLHF | TGTGCCAGCAGTGGCAGGACAGCTGAGAATTCACCCCTCCACTTT
TRBJ2-1 | TRBD1 | few | TRBV9 | CASSVGPRGPGVHEQFF | TGTGCCAGCAGCGTAGGTCCCAGGGGGCCAGGGGTCCATGAGCAGTTCTTC
TRBJ2-7 | TRBD2 | - | TRBV9 | CASSPHPGLAGASEQYF | TGTGCCAGCAGCCCACACCCGGGACTAGCGGGGGCTTCCGAGCAGTACTTC